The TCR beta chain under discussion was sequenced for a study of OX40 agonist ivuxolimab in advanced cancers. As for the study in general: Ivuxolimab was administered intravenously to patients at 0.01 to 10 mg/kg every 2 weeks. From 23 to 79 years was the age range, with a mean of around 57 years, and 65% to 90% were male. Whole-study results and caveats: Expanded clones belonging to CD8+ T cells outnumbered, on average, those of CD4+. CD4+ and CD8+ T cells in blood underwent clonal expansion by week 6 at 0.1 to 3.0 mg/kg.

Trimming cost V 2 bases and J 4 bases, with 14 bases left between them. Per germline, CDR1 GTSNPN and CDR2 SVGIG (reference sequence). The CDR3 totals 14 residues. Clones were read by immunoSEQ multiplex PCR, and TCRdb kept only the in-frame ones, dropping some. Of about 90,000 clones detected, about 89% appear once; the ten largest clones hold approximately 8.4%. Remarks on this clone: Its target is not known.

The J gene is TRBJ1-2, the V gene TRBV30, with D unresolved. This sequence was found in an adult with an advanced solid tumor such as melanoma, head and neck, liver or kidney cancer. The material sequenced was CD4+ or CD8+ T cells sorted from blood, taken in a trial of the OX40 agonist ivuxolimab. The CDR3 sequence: CAWSFTGGGYGYTF. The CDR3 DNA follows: TGTGCCTGGAGTTTCACGGGAGGTGGCTATGGCTACACCTTC.